This TCR beta chain was identified during a study of shared clonotypes between healthy human individuals. Per sorted-subset replicate PCR, input was around 200 ng DNA, representing roughly 30,000 T cell genomes. Using immunoSEQ multiplex PCR, the repertoire was profiled, and TCRdb retains in-frame clones only, with some absent. The data contain roughly 2 million clones, 85% to 95% of them singletons. There are 13 residues in the CDR3. Trimming cost V 3 bases and J 4 bases, with 9 bases left between them. Germline V gene lookup returns CDR1 LNHDA and CDR2 SQIVND (reference sequence). A remark on this clone: The same CDR3 arises from other DNA sequences in this sample as well.

V is TRBV19 and J is TRBJ2-5; TRBD2 might be the D (5 bases). This TCR was sampled from a man younger than 35 in good health. Sequenced input: naive CD4+ T cells sorted from blood. The subset denotes: CD45RA+ positively selected. The CDR3 sequence: CASSMRARETQYF. CDR3 coding DNA: TGTGCCAGTAGTATGAGGGCCCGAGAGACCCAGTACTTC.